This T cell receptor (beta chain) derives from a study of blood T cell repertoires in COVID-19. Study in general: COVID-19 samples collected from the United States, Italy and Spain covered acute and convalescent phases. Sources were T cells, B-cell-depleted T cells, or PBMCs; the material itself was cDNA or gDNA.

CDR1 LNHNV and CDR2 YYDKDF come from the germline V gene (reference sequence). J was trimmed by 3 bases and V by 6 bases; bases with no gene match: 3. The CDR3 has 16 amino acids. This clone occurred a few times. Authors' methods: Reference gene primer amplification yielded estimated nucleated cell counts. Generated by immunoSEQ multiplex PCR, the TCRdb table keeps only in-frame clones and is missing some. The DNA gave D and trimming, while V, J and clone size come from that table. The sample has about 130,000 clones; roughly four fifths are singletons. The rearrangement uses TRBV15 and TRBJ2-1; TRBD2 aligns across 15 bases. The TCR comes from a woman in her forties or fifties with acute or convalescent COVID-19. The sequenced material came from peripheral blood. CDR3 nucleotides: TGTGCCACCAGGGGACTAGCGGGAGGAGACTACAATGAGCAGTTCTTC. It yields the protein CATRGLAGGDYNEQFF.